This T cell receptor (beta chain) was captured by sequencing in a study of cytomegalovirus exposure and HLA in healthy donors. Overall study findings and caveats: Later, TCR association rates were found to vary by HLA locus, highest for DRB1 and lowest for HLA-C. When the data were analyzed later, several of the most significant clusters appeared to be linked to common viral pathogens. Cytomegalovirus-associated TCR beta chains were listed, numbering some 170.

The CDR3 has 15 amino acids. Germline lookup yields CDR1 MNHEY and CDR2 SVGAGI. V lost 6 bases to trimming and J lost 5 bases, with 14 bases between them. Of note for this clone: What it binds is unknown.

The PCR used 60 Vbeta and 13 Jbeta primers. Repertoires were generated with immunoSEQ multiplex PCR, while TCRdb's copy carries only in-frame clones and drops some. The sample contains about 77,000 clones, roughly 78% of which appear only once. Nominally healthy donors provided the samples, though records likely missed some immune exposures. The sample was PBMCs. This TCR came from a man in his forties in good health and CMV-seronegative. The chain couples TRBV6-5 to TRBJ1-6; the D is unclear. The CDR3 loop reads CASSPPGSHNSPLHF. The DNA for the CDR3 is TGTGCCAGCAGCCCCCCGGGATCACATAATTCACCCCTCCACTTT.